In its sample, the clone carrying this TCR beta chain was seen a few times. A single record per CDR3 protein comes from TCRdb applying MiXCR to the reads. This sample has approximately 490,000 distinct CDR3 sequences, with about 10% found just once. V shed 4 bases, J shed 0 bases, and the junction held 5 bases outside the gene matches. Germline V gene lookup returns CDR1 MNHNS and CDR2 SASEGT. The CDR3 totals 16 residues. This record comes from a study of T cell repertoires in cytomegalovirus infection. Material: PBMCs. The sequence was collected from a human donor in good health (CMV status not recorded). Some clones in this sample may be carry-over from other donors' samples. The chain uses TRBV6-1 and TRBJ2-3; TRBD2 matches at 9 bases. The CDR3 loop is CASSAVAGASTDTQYF. The DNA for the CDR3 is TGTGCCAGCAGTGCCGTAGCGGGAGCTAGCACAGATACGCAGTATTTT.